This T cell receptor (beta chain) came from a study of cytomegalovirus exposure and HLA in healthy donors. Study in general: It was reported in a later analysis that the 120 or so validation repertoires used the same platform as the 550 to 800 first-cohort repertoires.

The CDR3 length is 15 residues. The V segment lost 2 bases and the J segment 5 bases; nucleotides outside the gene matches: 8. Germline V lookup: CDR1 SNHLY, CDR2 FYNNEI. Profiling relied on immunoSEQ multiplex PCR, and the TCRdb table lists in-frame clones only, not all of them. Seen here are 60,000 to 85,000 clones, under 96% observed once, and the top ten hold 4.5% to 5%. Material: PBMCs. The rearrangement joins TRBV2 to TRBJ2-5; 7 nucleotides match TRBD2. The receptor was derived from a woman under 30 in good health and CMV-seropositive. In DNA, the CDR3 is TGTGCCAGCAGTGAAAGCGGGGTTTGGGAGGAGACCCAGTACTTC. Encoded protein: CASSESGVWEETQYF.